The 25 T cell receptor beta chains below come from one sample, sequenced in a study of blood T cell repertoires in COVID-19. Clones were sequenced by immunoSEQ multiplex PCR, and TCRdb holds only the in-frame ones, with some missing. The data contain some 120,000 clones, around 85% of them singletons. Sequenced sample: peripheral blood. The receptors derive from a woman aged 45-65 years with acute or convalescent COVID-19.

The V gene is TRBV18, the J gene TRBJ2-2, with D possibly being TRBD2 (5 bases). The V and J ends lost 1 base and 0 bases respectively, with 12 bases between them. The CDR3 is made up of 17 amino acids. The germline gives CDR1 KGHSH, CDR2 LQKENI. The CDR3 DNA sequence: TGTGCCAGCTCACCACAGGCTGGCGGGCCGAACACCGGGGAGCTGTTTTTT. It is translated as CASSPQAGGPNTGELFF.

The V and J genes are TRBV5-1 and TRBJ1-2; D unclear. The CDR3 is 13 amino acids. The V gene's germline CDR1 is SGHRS and CDR2 YFSETQ. The V end lost 0 bases, the J end lost 6 bases, and 9 bases lay between the germline ends. CDR3 DNA sequence: TGCGCCAGCAGCTTGGATTCTGAGCATGGCTACACCTTC. Residues: CASSLDSEHGYTF.

V gene TRBV7-2 combines with J gene TRBJ1-2; TRBD1 aligns across 7 bases. Germline CDR1 reads SGHTA; CDR2 reads FQGNSA. The CDR3 consists of 14 residues. With 5 bases clipped from V and 3 bases from J, the junction kept 6 bases outside the gene matches. Here the CDR3 reads CASSPRTGDYGYTF. In DNA, the CDR3 is TGTGCCAGCAGCCCACGGACAGGAGACTATGGCTACACCTTC.

CDR3 bases: TGCGCCAGCAGTGGACAGGGGGCCTACAATGAGCAGTTCTTC. This gives the protein CASSGQGAYNEQFF. The chain recombines TRBV10-1 with TRBJ2-1, with TRBD1 identical over 9 bases. Germline values: CDR1 WNHNN, CDR2 SYGVQD (reference sequence). V lost 4 bases and J lost 2; bases outside the gene matches: 0. CDR3 length: 14 amino acids.

J is TRBJ1-3 and V is TRBV3-1 (or the pseudogene TRBV3-2); D gene unclear. Germline-derived CDR1 and CDR2 are LGHDT and YNNKEL (reference sequence). This CDR3 contains 14 residues. V lost 1 base to trimming and J lost 4 bases, with 8 bases between them. The CDR3: CASSQAGGGNTIYF. CDR3 nucleotide sequence: TGTGCCAGCAGCCAAGCCGGAGGAGGAAACACCATATATTTT.

The genes are TRBV6-6 and TRBJ2-1; TRBD2 aligns across 12 bases. Germline-derived CDR1 and CDR2 are MNHNY and SVGAGI (reference sequence). J lost 6 bases, V lost 7 bases, and 7 bases had no gene match. The CDR3 covers 15 residues. Here the CDR3 reads CASTLGLAGTNEQFF. The CDR3 DNA reads TGTGCCAGCACCTTAGGACTAGCGGGGACCAATGAGCAGTTCTTC.

This clone was picked up one time. V gene TRBV19 combines with J gene TRBJ2-7, with D perhaps TRBD1 (6 bases). In germline, CDR1 is LNHDA, CDR2 SQIVND (reference sequence). The CDR3 is 14 amino acids. Trimming cost V 3 bases and J 1 base, with 10 bases left between them. The CDR3: CASSIGRGSYEQYF. CDR3 nucleotides: TGTGCCAGTAGTATTGGCAGGGGTTCCTACGAGCAGTACTTC.

This chain connects TRBV6-5 to TRBJ1-2; a possible D gene is TRBD1 (5 bases). The V gene's germline CDR1 is MNHEY and CDR2 SVGAGI. With 6 bases removed from V and 4 bases from J, the gap between germline ends came to 15 bases. The CDR3 runs to 14 residues. The CDR3 bases are TGTGCCAGCAGCCCGAAGGGGCCGAGCTATGGCTACACCTTC. Its translation is CASSPKGPSYGYTF.

The J gene is TRBJ2-7, the V gene TRBV15; D not resolved. The CDR3 consists of 14 residues. V was shortened by 0 bases and J by 4 bases, with 10 bases between the two germline ends. Germline V CDR1 and CDR2: LNHNV, YYDKDF (reference sequence). The CDR3 region is CATSRDLESYEQYF. Here the CDR3 DNA reads TGTGCCACCAGCAGAGATCTGGAGAGTTACGAGCAGTACTTC.

The chain is built from TRBV6-5 and TRBJ1-1; tentatively, D is TRBD1 (6 bases). Per the germline V gene, CDR1 is MNHEY and CDR2 is SVGAGI. This CDR3 contains 12 residues. V was pared by 8 bases and J by 3 bases, with 10 bases between. The CDR3 DNA reads TGTGCCAGCGCCTACAGGGACACTGAAGCTTTCTTT. Protein sequence: CASAYRDTEAFF.

J is TRBJ2-6 and V is TRBV5-5; weak D call: TRBD2 (5 bases). Germline V gives CDR1 SGHKS, CDR2 YYEKEE (reference sequence). CDR3 size: 18 residues. Between the trimmed V and J ends, which lost 1 base and 0 bases, there was a span of 14 bases. CDR3 sequence: CASSLRWTVNSGANVLTF. The DNA of the CDR3 is TGTGCCAGCAGCTTGCGGTGGACTGTGAACTCTGGGGCCAACGTCCTGACTTTC. The whole variable domain, filled in from reference TRBV5-5 and TRBJ2-6, reads DAGVTQSPTHLIKTRGQQVTLRCSPISGHKSVSWYQQVLGQGPQFIFQYYEKEERGRGNFPDRFSARQFPNYSSELNVNALLLGDSALYLCASSLRWTVNSGANVLTFGAGSRLTVL.

The genes are TRBV6-6 and TRBJ2-2, with D perhaps TRBD2 (6 bases). V lost 6 bases and J lost 2, with 10 bases in between. This CDR3 spans 14 amino acids. The germline CDR1 and CDR2 sequences are MNHNY and SVGAGI (reference sequence). Written as DNA, the CDR3 is TGTGCCAGCAGCCGGGACTCCAACACCGGGGAGCTGTTTTTT. Its protein product is CASSRDSNTGELFF.

This chain joins TRBV9 and TRBJ1-3; TRBD1 might be the D (5 bases). CDR1 is SGDLS and CDR2 is YYNGEE in the germline V gene. This CDR3 is built from 16 residues. V was trimmed by 3 bases and J by 0 bases, leaving 13 bases between them. CDR3 region: CASSAYSGPSGNTIYF. Written as DNA, the CDR3 is TGTGCCAGCAGCGCGTACTCAGGGCCCTCTGGAAACACCATATATTTT.

This sequence joins TRBV2 and TRBJ1-2, with 9 bases lining up with TRBD1. CDR1 and CDR2 (germline): SNHLY, FYNNEI. CDR3 length equals 18 residues. Trimming at V came to 6 bases and at J to 3 bases, leaving 17 bases not matched to a gene. The CDR3 DNA reads as TGTGCCAGCAGCCAAATCTCGGGGGACAGGGTTGTTTACTATGGCTACACCTTC. It specifies CASSQISGDRVVYYGYTF.

The gene calls are TRBV5-1 and TRBJ1-1; D ambiguous. V gave up 4 bases and J gave up 1 base, with 14 bases separating them. CDR1 and CDR2 (germline): SGHRS, YFSETQ. The CDR3 consists of 15 residues. The CDR3 nucleotides read TGCGCCAGCAGCCCGCGCTCCGACAAGAACACTGAAGCTTTCTTT. As protein: CASSPRSDKNTEAFF.

Turning to this clone: Mismatch with germline at one junction end may stem from a read error. V is TRBV5-6 and J is TRBJ1-2, with no clear D. The CDR3 loop spans 12 amino acids. Germline CDR1 SGHDT, CDR2 YYEEEE. This chain's CDR3 is CASSLDEVLKVF. The CDR3 nucleotides read TGTGCCAGCAGCTTGGATGAGGTGCTTAAGGTCTTC.

The CDR3 region is CSSSQGQGTGELFF. The CDR3 coding sequence is TGCAGCTCCTCCCAGGGACAGGGCACCGGGGAGCTGTTTTTT. The chain has TRBV29-1 and TRBJ2-2; 9 nucleotides agree with TRBD1. The CDR3 loop spans 14 amino acids. The J segment lost 4 bases and the V segment lost 8 bases, leaving 8 bases of the junction unmatched. The germline V gene encodes CDR1 SQVTM and CDR2 ANQGSEA.

The rearrangement joins TRBV10-3 to TRBJ2-3; no definite D call. With 2 bases removed from V and 2 bases from J, the gap between germline ends came to 8 bases. This CDR3 is built from 14 residues. The germline CDR1 and CDR2 sequences are ENHRY and SYGVKD. The CDR3 reads CAISELTDTDTQYF. CDR3 in DNA: TGTGCCATCAGTGAGCTCACAGACACAGATACGCAGTATTTT.

J is TRBJ2-2 and V is TRBV9; 7 bases align to TRBD1. With 4 bases clipped from V and 5 bases from J, the junction kept 11 bases outside the gene matches. The CDR3 is 16 residues long. Germline CDR1 is SGDLS and CDR2 is YYNGEE. The CDR3, as DNA: TGTGCCAGCAGCCGCCCGCGACAGGGCAATACCGGGGAGCTGTTTTTT. As protein: CASSRPRQGNTGELFF.

The chain employs TRBV18 and TRBJ1-4; D unresolved. The CDR3 consists of 11 residues. Trimming removed 4 bases from V and 12 bases from J, with 9 bases in between. The germline V gene has CDR1 KGHSH and CDR2 LQKENI. The chain's CDR3 is CASSLGSELFF. The CDR3 region has the DNA TGTGCCAGCTCACTAGGGAGCGAACTGTTTTTT.

This clone was seen just once. The CDR3 spells CASSYGPPTGENGGELFF. The CDR3 DNA sequence: TGCGCCAGCAGCTATGGTCCCCCTACAGGGGAGAATGGCGGGGAGCTGTTTTTT. This chain uses TRBV5-1 with TRBJ2-2; the match to TRBD1 covers 7 bases. CDR1 is SGHRS and CDR2 is YFSETQ in the germline V gene. V was pared by 3 bases and J by 7 bases, with 18 bases of the junction left unmatched. The CDR3 loop spans 18 amino acids.

The chain employs TRBV15 and TRBJ2-7, with D perhaps matching TRBD1 (5 bases). The germline V gene has CDR1 LNHNV and CDR2 YYDKDF (reference sequence). Trimming shortened V by 3 bases and J by 0 bases, and 6 bases separated the two germline ends. The CDR3 loop spans 13 amino acids. The CDR3 nucleotides are TGTGCCACCAGCAGGGACACCTCCTACGAGCAGTACTTC. Residues: CATSRDTSYEQYF.

This chain joins TRBV19 and TRBJ2-5, with 7 nucleotides matching TRBD1. Germline-derived CDR1 and CDR2 are LNHDA and SQIVND (reference sequence). Germline trimming cut 6 bases from V and 4 bases from J; bases unmatched to any gene: 5. There are 13 residues in the CDR3. As DNA, the CDR3 is TGTGCCAGTAGAGACAGGGTAGGAGAGACCCAGTACTTC. Protein product: CASRDRVGETQYF.

V gene TRBV14 combines with J gene TRBJ2-6, with D maybe TRBD1 (6 bases). In germline, CDR1 is SGHDN, CDR2 FVKESK. V was clipped by 0 bases and J by 3 bases, with 12 bases between them. There are 17 residues in the CDR3. DNA of the CDR3: TGTGCCAGCAGCCAAGACGGAAGGGGGTTTGGGGCCAACGTCCTGACTTTC. This encodes CASSQDGRGFGANVLTF. The entire variable domain, with the rest obtained from reference TRBV14 and TRBJ2-6, is as follows: EAGVTQFPSHSVIEKGQTVTLRCDPISGHDNLYWYRRVMGKEIKFLLHFVKESKQDESGMPNNRFLAERTGGTYSTLKVQPAELEDSGVYFCASSQDGRGFGANVLTFGAGSRLTVL.

The CDR3 sequence: CASSQKPGGSYNSPLHF. DNA for the CDR3: TGTGCCAGCAGCCAGAAACCAGGGGGCTCCTATAATTCACCCCTCCACTTT. The chain joins TRBV14 to TRBJ1-6, with TRBD1 identical over 7 bases. Unmatched junction bases numbered 5, after V lost 3 bases and J lost 0 bases. CDR1 and CDR2 (germline): SGHDN, FVKESK. CDR3 size: 17 residues.